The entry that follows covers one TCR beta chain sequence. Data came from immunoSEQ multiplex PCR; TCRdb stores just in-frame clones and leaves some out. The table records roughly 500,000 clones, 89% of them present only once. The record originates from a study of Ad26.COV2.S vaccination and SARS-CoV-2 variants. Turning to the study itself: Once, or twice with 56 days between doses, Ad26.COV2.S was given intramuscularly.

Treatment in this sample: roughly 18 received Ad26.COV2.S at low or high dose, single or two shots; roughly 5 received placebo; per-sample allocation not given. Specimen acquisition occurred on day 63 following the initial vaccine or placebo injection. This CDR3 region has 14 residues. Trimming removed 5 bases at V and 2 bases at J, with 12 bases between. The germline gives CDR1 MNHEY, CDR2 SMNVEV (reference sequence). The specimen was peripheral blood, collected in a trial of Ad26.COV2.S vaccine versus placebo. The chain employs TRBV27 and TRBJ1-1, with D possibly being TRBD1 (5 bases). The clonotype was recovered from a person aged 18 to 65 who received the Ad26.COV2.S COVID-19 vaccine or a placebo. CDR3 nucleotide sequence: TGTGCCAGCAGTCCCGACGACAGCAACACTGAAGCTTTCTTT. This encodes CASSPDDSNTEAFF.